These 4 T cell receptor beta chains were all obtained from the same sample, sequenced in a study of early T cells in non-severe SARS-CoV-2 infection. TCRdb re-analysed the 5' RACE reads in MiXCR, keeping a single row per CDR3 protein. The sample lists about 100,000 distinct CDR3 sequences, roughly 13% occurring once. Sequenced material: whole blood. The origin of the receptors is an adult who was a healthcare worker with PCR-confirmed SARS-CoV-2 infection or an uninfected control (not recorded which).

The chain links TRBV29-1 to TRBJ2-3, with a weak D call TRBD1 (6 bases). The CDR3 runs to 13 residues. The ends were cut back, 7 bases at V and 7 bases at J, with 18 bases in the middle. Germline lookup yields CDR1 SQVTM and CDR2 ANQGSEA. CDR3 DNA: TGCAGCGGGGGGCCGGCCCCCCCATATACGCAGTATTTT. It encodes CSGGPAPPYTQYF.

In this sample, this clonotype turned up once. The chain carries TRBV7-3 and TRBJ2-2, with D possibly matching TRBD2 (6 bases). Germline V lookup: CDR1 SGHTA, CDR2 FQGTGA. Trimming took 8 bases from V and 4 from J, leaving 14 bases between them. This CDR3 has 14 amino acids. In DNA, the CDR3 is TGTGCCAGCGGCCTAGCGTCTGGCACCGGGGAGCTGTTTTTT. Translating it yields CASGLASGTGELFF.

This clonotype was counted only a few times. The chain joins TRBV20-1 to TRBJ1-1; no clear D gene. CDR3 size: 13 residues. V gave up 5 bases and J gave up 0 bases, with 10 bases separating them. CDR1 and CDR2 from the germline V gene are DFQATT and SNEGSKA (reference sequence). The CDR3 DNA sequence: TGCAGTGCTTCCATCTGGATGAACACTGAAGCTTTCTTT. It translates to CSASIWMNTEAFF.

J is TRBJ2-7 and V is TRBV20-1, with D perhaps matching TRBD1 or TRBD2 (5 bases each). Trimming pared 3 bases from V and 5 bases from J, leaving 14 bases between. Germline V lookup: CDR1 DFQATT, CDR2 SNEGSKA (reference sequence). This CDR3 spans 13 amino acids. The CDR3: CSASGTQWDEQYF. The CDR3 bases are TGCAGTGCTAGCGGGACCCAATGGGACGAGCAGTACTTC.